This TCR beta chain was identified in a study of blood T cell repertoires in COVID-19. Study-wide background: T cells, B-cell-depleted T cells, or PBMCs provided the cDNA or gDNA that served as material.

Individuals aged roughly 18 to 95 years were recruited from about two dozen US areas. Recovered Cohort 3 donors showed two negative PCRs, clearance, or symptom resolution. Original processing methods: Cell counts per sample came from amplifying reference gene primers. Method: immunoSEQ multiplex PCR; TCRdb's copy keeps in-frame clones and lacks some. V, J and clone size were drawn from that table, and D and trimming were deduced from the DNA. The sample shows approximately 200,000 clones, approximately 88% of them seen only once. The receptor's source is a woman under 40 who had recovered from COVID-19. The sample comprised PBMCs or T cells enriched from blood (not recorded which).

The CDR3: CASSTGTDEKLFF. CDR3 DNA: TGTGCCAGCAGCACCGGGACAGATGAAAAACTGTTTTTT. This sequence joins TRBV5-4 and TRBJ1-4; 7 bases fit TRBD1. Germline V gives CDR1 SGHNT, CDR2 YYREEE (reference sequence). The J segment lost 6 bases and the V segment lost 4 bases, leaving 3 bases of the junction unmatched. This CDR3 spans 13 amino acids.